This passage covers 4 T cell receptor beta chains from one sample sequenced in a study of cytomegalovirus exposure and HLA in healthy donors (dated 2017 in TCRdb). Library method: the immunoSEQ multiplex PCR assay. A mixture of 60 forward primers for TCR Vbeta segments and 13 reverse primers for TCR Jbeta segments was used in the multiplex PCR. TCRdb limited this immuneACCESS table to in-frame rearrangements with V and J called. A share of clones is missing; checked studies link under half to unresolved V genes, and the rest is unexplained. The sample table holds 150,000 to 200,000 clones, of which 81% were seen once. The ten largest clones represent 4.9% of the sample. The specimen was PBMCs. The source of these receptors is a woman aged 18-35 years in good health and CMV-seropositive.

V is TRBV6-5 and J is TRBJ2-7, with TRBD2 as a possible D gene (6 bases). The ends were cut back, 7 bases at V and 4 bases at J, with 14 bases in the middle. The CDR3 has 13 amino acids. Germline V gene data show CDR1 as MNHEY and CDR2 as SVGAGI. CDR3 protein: CASTAGPEYEQYF. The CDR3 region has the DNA TGTGCCAGCACCGCGGGACCCGAATACGAGCAGTACTTC.

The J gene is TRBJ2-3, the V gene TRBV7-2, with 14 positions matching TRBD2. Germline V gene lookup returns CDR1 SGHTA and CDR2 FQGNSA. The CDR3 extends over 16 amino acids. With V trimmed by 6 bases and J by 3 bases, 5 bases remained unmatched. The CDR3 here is CASRLTSGGATDTQYF. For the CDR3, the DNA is TGTGCCAGCAGGCTGACTAGCGGGGGGGCAACAGATACGCAGTATTTT.

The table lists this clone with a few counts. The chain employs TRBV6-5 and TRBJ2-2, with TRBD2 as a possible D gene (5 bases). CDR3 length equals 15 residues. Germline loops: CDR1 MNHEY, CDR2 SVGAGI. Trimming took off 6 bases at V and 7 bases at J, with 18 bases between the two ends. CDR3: CASRQSTGVVGELFF. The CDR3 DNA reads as TGTGCCAGCAGACAATCGACCGGGGTAGTCGGGGAGCTGTTTTTT.

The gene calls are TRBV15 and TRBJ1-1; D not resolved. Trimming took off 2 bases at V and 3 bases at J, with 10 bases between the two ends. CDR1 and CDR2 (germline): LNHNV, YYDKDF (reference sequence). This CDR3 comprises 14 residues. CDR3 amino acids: CATSRSYEDTEAFF. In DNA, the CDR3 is TGTGCCACCAGCAGATCTTACGAGGACACTGAAGCTTTCTTT.